The source of this T cell receptor beta chain is a study of breast tumors, draining lymph nodes, adjacent tissues. Findings and limits, study-wide: That most tumor T cells come from lymph nodes remained unproven. Data fit most tumor T cells coming from lymph node, expanding in tumor.

TCRdb reanalysed the multiplex PCR reads using MiXCR and keeps one entry per CDR3 protein. In the table there are approximately 230,000 distinct CDR3 sequences, under 40% of which are singletons. The lymph nodes were axillary draining lymph nodes from breast cancer patients. V lost 3 bases and J lost 3, with 9 bases in between. The V gene's germline CDR1 is MNHNS and CDR2 SASEGT. The length of the CDR3 is 15 residues. This clonotype was seen a single time. Its antigen is unidentified. Sequenced input: axillary lymph node tissue. This clonotype was sampled from a female donor with breast cancer. Some clones in this sample may be carry-over from other donors' samples. The chain combines TRBV6-1 with TRBJ2-6, with a weak D call TRBD1 (6 bases). The CDR3 reads CASSDTGIGANVLTF. The CDR3 bases are TGTGCCAGCAGTGACACAGGGATTGGGGCCAACGTCCTGACTTTC.